These 14 T cell receptor beta chains were sequenced from one sample in a study of beta chain features in type 1 diabetes. As every portion of the isolated RNA was reverse transcribed, the sequencing read expressed TCRB transcripts. Measured with immunoSEQ multiplex PCR; TCRdb has only the in-frame clones, and not every one. The sample contains about 360,000 clones, around 12% of which appear only once. Sequenced material: naive CD4+ T cells from blood. The receptor source for this set is a man between 18 and 29 years old in good health.

Only a few counts were recorded for this clone. The rearrangement links TRBV27 to TRBJ1-4; D not certain. The germline V and J ends were trimmed by 4 bases and 8 bases, with 8 bases remaining between them. Per germline, CDR1 MNHEY and CDR2 SMNVEV (reference sequence). The CDR3 loop spans 12 amino acids. CDR3 region: CASSSSTEKLFF. As DNA, the CDR3 is TGTGCCAGCAGTTCGAGCACCGAAAAACTGTTTTTT.

This clone has a handful of counts. The gene calls are TRBV6-5 and TRBJ2-5; TRBD2 might be the D (5 bases). The CDR3 runs to 14 residues. The V gene lost 6 bases and the J gene lost 0 bases, with 11 bases spanning the gap. The germline V gene has CDR1 MNHEY and CDR2 SVGAGI. CDR3 sequence reads: CASRRTPYQETQYF. CDR3 nucleotide sequence: TGTGCCAGCAGGCGGACTCCGTACCAAGAGACCCAGTACTTC.

In this sample, this clone turned up a few times. CDR3 region: CAISDPTGGEGYTF. In nucleotides, the CDR3 is TGTGCCATCAGTGACCCCACAGGGGGCGAGGGCTACACCTTC. This rearrangement joins TRBV10-3 to TRBJ1-2; the match to TRBD1 covers 9 bases. V lost 3 bases to trimming and J lost 8 bases; unmatched junction nucleotides: 7. Germline V gene lookup returns CDR1 ENHRY and CDR2 SYGVKD. This CDR3 comprises 14 residues.

This clone was found a few times. The DNA of the CDR3 is TGCGCCAGCAGCGGCGGGGGACGAGAGACCCAGTACTTC. Translating it yields CASSGGGRETQYF. This sequence joins TRBV5-1 and TRBJ2-5; TRBD2 agrees at 7 bases. Germline V gene sequence: CDR1 SGHRS, CDR2 YFSETQ. V trimming: 4 bases; J trimming: 4 bases; junction bases outside the gene matches: 4. CDR3 length: 13 amino acids. Full variable domain (missing parts from reference TRBV5-1 and TRBJ2-5): KAGVTQTPRYLIKTRGQQVTLSCSPISGHRSVSWYQQTPGQGLQFLFEYFSETQRNKGNFPGRFSGRQFSNSRSEMNVSTLELGDSALYLCASSGGGRETQYFGPGTRLLVL.

The rearrangement joins TRBV5-5 to TRBJ2-7; 7 nucleotides line up with TRBD1. CDR3 size: 14 residues. Germline V gene sequence: CDR1 SGHKS, CDR2 YYEKEE (reference sequence). V was pared by 2 bases and J by 2 bases, with 4 bases of the junction left unmatched. The CDR3 bases are TGTGCCAGCAGCTTTTGGGACAGCACCTACGAGCAGTACTTC. As protein: CASSFWDSTYEQYF.

This clone occurred a few times. The chain links TRBV15 to TRBJ2-7; 7 positions agree with TRBD1. CDR1 and CDR2 (germline): LNHNV, YYDKDF (reference sequence). V trimming: 2 bases; J trimming: 3 bases; junction bases outside the gene matches: 7. The CDR3 spans 15 residues. The CDR3 is CATSRSGQVGYEQYF. CDR3 coding DNA: TGTGCCACCAGCAGAAGCGGACAGGTTGGCTACGAGCAGTACTTC.

Only a few counts were recorded for this clone. The V gene is TRBV30, the J gene TRBJ1-2; D is undetermined. With 0 bases removed from V and 0 bases from J, the gap between germline ends came to 11 bases. Germline V gene sequence: CDR1 GTSNPN, CDR2 SVGIG (reference sequence). This CDR3 is 15 amino acids long. In nucleotides, the CDR3 is TGTGCCTGGAGTGTTGGCGGACTTTCTAACTATGGCTACACCTTC. Its protein is CAWSVGGLSNYGYTF. The full variable domain, rest sourced from reference TRBV30 and TRBJ1-2, is SQTIHQWPATLVQPVGSPLSLECTVEGTSNPNLYWYRQAAGRGLQLLFYSVGIGQISSEVPQNLSASRPQDRQFILSSKKLLLSDSGFYLCAWSVGGLSNYGYTFGSGTRLTVV.

This clone was found a few times. This sequence joins TRBV6-1 and TRBJ2-1; 9 bases line up with TRBD2. V lost 8 bases to trimming and J lost 3 bases; unmatched junction nucleotides: 8. The CDR3 runs 15 residues. Per germline, CDR1 MNHNS and CDR2 SASEGT. This CDR3 is CASALRAGGYNEQFF. The CDR3 nucleotides read TGTGCCAGCGCCCTTAGAGCGGGGGGCTACAATGAGCAGTTCTTC.

The rearrangement uses TRBV18 and TRBJ1-2; 9 bases line up with TRBD1. Trimming cost V 3 bases and J 4 bases; bases outside gene matches: 3. Germline values: CDR1 KGHSH, CDR2 LQKENI. The CDR3 is 14 amino acids. The CDR3 protein is CASSPADRGYGYTF. CDR3 DNA: TGTGCCAGCTCACCGGCGGACAGGGGCTATGGCTACACCTTC.

The V gene is TRBV9, the J gene TRBJ2-7, with 9 bases lining up with TRBD2. Germline V CDR1 and CDR2: SGDLS, YYNGEE. The CDR3 loop spans 15 amino acids. J was trimmed by 7 bases and V by 3 bases; bases with no gene match: 11. CDR3 sequence (DNA): TGTGCCAGCAGCGCAGGACTAGCGCCCCCCGTAGAGCAGTACTTC. Protein sequence: CASSAGLAPPVEQYF.

V and J are TRBV19 and TRBJ1-6, with D possibly TRBD1 on 6 matching bases. Germline V gene lookup returns CDR1 LNHDA and CDR2 SQIVND (reference sequence). CDR3 length: 14 residues. Trimming removed 6 bases at V and 7 bases at J, with 13 bases between. The CDR3 reads CASRGGGQNSPLHF. Here the CDR3 DNA reads TGTGCCAGTAGGGGAGGGGGTCAAAATTCACCCCTCCACTTT.

This clone turned up a few times. This chain links TRBV5-6 with TRBJ2-7; 8 positions match TRBD2. This CDR3 comprises 15 residues. The V gene's germline CDR1 is SGHDT and CDR2 YYEEEE. The V gene end was trimmed by 3 bases and the J gene end by 3 bases; junction bases not matched to a gene: 8. As DNA, the CDR3 is TGTGCCAGCAGCTCGACTAGCGAGACTTACTACGAGCAGTACTTC. The encoded protein is CASSSTSETYYEQYF.

V is TRBV19 and J is TRBJ1-5; 10 bases are shared with TRBD1. The germline gives CDR1 LNHDA, CDR2 SQIVND (reference sequence). V lost 10 bases and J lost 8; bases outside the gene matches: 8. The CDR3 is made up of 13 amino acids. DNA of the CDR3: TGTGCCACCCGCCGGGACAGGGGTGAGCCCCAGCATTTT. Amino acids: CATRRDRGEPQHF.

This sequence joins TRBV5-1 and TRBJ2-7; D is undetermined. CDR1 and CDR2 (germline): SGHRS, YFSETQ. V shed 4 bases and J shed 3 bases, with 11 bases lying between them. The CDR3 totals 13 residues. The CDR3, as DNA: TGCGCCAGCAGCCCGGTGGGCGACTACGAGCAGTACTTC. Its translation: CASSPVGDYEQYF.